These 28 T cell receptor beta chains originate from one sample sequenced in a study of technical replicates of blood from a few donors. The table came from immunoSEQ multiplex PCR; TCRdb's copy has only in-frame clones and leaves some out. Counted here are about 62,000 clones, more than 75% occurring once; the ten biggest clones make up about 5.2%. Input material: PBMCs. The receptors stem from a human donor in good health. Some clones in this sample may be carry-over from other donors' samples.

V usage is TRBV7-6 and J usage is TRBJ1-1; D not certain. The CDR3 runs 14 residues. The germline V and J ends were trimmed by 2 bases and 0 bases, with 7 bases remaining between them. Germline CDR1 reads SGHVS; CDR2 reads FNYEAQ. CDR3 in DNA: TGTGCCAGCAGCTTAATCGACTTGAACACTGAAGCTTTCTTT. Translation gives CASSLIDLNTEAFF. The full variable domain, with the rest looked up from reference TRBV7-6 and TRBJ1-1, is GAGVSQSPRYKVTKRGQDVALRCDPISGHVSLYWYRQALGQGPEFLTYFNYEAQQDKSGLPNDRFSAERPEGSISTLTIQRTEQRDSAMYRCASSLIDLNTEAFFGQGTRLTVV.

The chain has TRBV30 and TRBJ2-5; D gene unclear. This CDR3 spans 13 amino acids. V lost 0 bases and J lost 1, with 6 bases in between. Germline lookup yields CDR1 GTSNPN and CDR2 SVGIG (reference sequence). This chain's CDR3 is CAWSVESQETQYF. CDR3 coding DNA: TGTGCCTGGAGTGTAGAGTCCCAAGAGACCCAGTACTTC.

This chain joins TRBV5-4 and TRBJ1-1; 8 bases align to TRBD1. J lost 0 bases, V lost 5 bases, and 9 bases had no gene match. The CDR3 extends over 16 amino acids. Looked up from germline, CDR1 is SGHNT and CDR2 is YYREEE (reference sequence). For the CDR3, the DNA is TGTGCCAGCAGGCGGGGACAGGCCAACATGAACACTGAAGCTTTCTTT. It yields the protein CASRRGQANMNTEAFF.

The chain employs TRBV18 and TRBJ2-1, with TRBD2 matching 12 bases. Germline CDR1 KGHSH, CDR2 LQKENI. The junction had 8 bases not matched to a gene; V was cut back by 3 bases and J by 8 bases. The CDR3 consists of 16 residues. CDR3 sequence reads: CASSPPTSGRTDEQFF. The CDR3 DNA follows: TGTGCCAGCTCACCCCCGACTAGCGGGAGAACCGATGAGCAGTTCTTC. Using reference TRBV18 and TRBJ2-1 for the parts outside the CDR3, the full variable domain is NAGVMQNPRHLVRRRGQEARLRCSPMKGHSHVYWYRQLPEEGLKFMVYLQKENIIDESGMPKERFSAEFPKEGPSILRIQQVVRGDSAAYFCASSPPTSGRTDEQFFGPGTRLTVL.

The chain couples TRBV18 to TRBJ1-1; the D is unclear. The CDR3 consists of 14 residues. V was cut by 6 bases and J by 6 bases, with 17 bases left in between. The germline CDR1 and CDR2 sequences are KGHSH and LQKENI. CDR3 nucleotide sequence: TGTGCCAGCTCCCCCCAGGCCACCCTGGCTGAAGCTTTCTTT. Protein product: CASSPQATLAEAFF.

This clone is a singleton in its sample. The gene calls are TRBV19 and TRBJ1-2; 7 bases agree with TRBD1. Per the germline V gene, CDR1 is LNHDA and CDR2 is SQIVND (reference sequence). J gave up 4 bases and V 3 bases, and 8 bases lay outside the gene matches. The CDR3 is 15 residues long. CDR3 amino acids: CASSMEGAWIYGYTF. In DNA, the CDR3 is TGTGCCAGTAGTATGGAGGGGGCGTGGATCTATGGCTACACCTTC.

The rearrangement uses TRBV2 and TRBJ2-7, with TRBD2 matching over 11 bases. The germline CDR1 and CDR2 sequences are SNHLY and FYNNEI. The CDR3 runs 15 residues. V lost 6 bases and J lost 1; bases outside the gene matches: 5. CDR3 sequence reads: CASRAGTSGSYEQYF. DNA for the CDR3: TGTGCCAGCAGGGCCGGGACTAGCGGTTCCTACGAGCAGTACTTC.

The chain carries TRBV6-4 and TRBJ2-1; 12 bases line up with TRBD2. V was pared by 2 bases and J by 11 bases, with 13 bases of the junction left unmatched. Germline-derived CDR1 and CDR2 are MRHNA and SNTAGT. The CDR3 extends over 17 amino acids. CDR3 coding DNA: TGTGCCAGCAGTGACAAACCCGGGACTAGCGGGCCTTCCAAGCAGTTCTTC. Encoded protein: CASSDKPGTSGPSKQFF.

The CDR3 coding sequence is TGTGCCAGCTCACCCCGGACAGACCGCACAGATACGCAGTATTTT. This encodes CASSPRTDRTDTQYF. The gene calls are TRBV18 and TRBJ2-3, with D possibly matching TRBD1 (6 bases). Germline CDR1 reads KGHSH; CDR2 reads LQKENI. Trimming pared 3 bases from V and 1 base from J, leaving 11 bases between. The CDR3 length is 15 residues.

The chain carries TRBV6-6 and TRBJ2-7, with 8 bases identical to TRBD1. The CDR3 runs to 14 residues. Germline V gene data show CDR1 as MNHNY and CDR2 as SVGAGI (reference sequence). Trimming removed 7 bases from V and 3 bases from J; junction bases left unmatched: 8. CDR3 nucleotides: TGTGCCAGCACCTCTCAGGGGGCACACTACGAGCAGTACTTC. This gives the protein CASTSQGAHYEQYF.

V and J are TRBV4-3 and TRBJ2-7, with D possibly being TRBD1 (6 bases). V was shortened by 9 bases and J by 6 bases, with 18 bases between the two germline ends. Germline CDR1 and CDR2: LGHNA and YSLEER. This CDR3 contains 13 residues. The CDR3 sequence is CARTGSTVREQYF. Written as DNA, the CDR3 is TGCGCCAGAACAGGGAGTACGGTTCGCGAGCAGTACTTC.

The rearrangement links TRBV7-8 to TRBJ2-5; possibly TRBD1 for D (5 bases). Germline loops: CDR1 SGHVS, CDR2 FQNEAQ. The CDR3 totals 16 residues. V dropped 0 bases and J dropped 1 base, with 12 bases sitting between them. CDR3 in DNA: TGTGCCAGCAGCTTAGCGGCAGGGCACTTCCAAGAGACCCAGTACTTC. Translation: CASSLAAGHFQETQYF.

J is TRBJ2-5 and V is TRBV7-6; a weak D match, TRBD2 (6 bases). This CDR3 has 16 amino acids. The germline V and J ends were trimmed by 7 bases and 3 bases, with 21 bases remaining between them. From germline, CDR1 is SGHVS and CDR2 FNYEAQ. For the CDR3, the DNA is TGTGCCAGCATCCACGACCGTGGAGGGCTAGAAGAGACCCAGTACTTC. It is translated as CASIHDRGGLEETQYF.

The chain recombines TRBV7-2 with TRBJ2-7, with 8 bases lining up with TRBD2. CDR3 length: 15 residues. Trimming removed 5 bases from V and 5 bases from J; junction bases left unmatched: 11. CDR1 and CDR2 (germline): SGHTA, FQGNSA. CDR3 loop: CASSPATGGVHEQYF. The CDR3, as DNA: TGTGCCAGCAGCCCCGCGACGGGAGGGGTCCACGAGCAGTACTTC.

V is TRBV11-2 and J is TRBJ2-2, with 10 bases matching TRBD2. The ends lost 0 bases at V and 6 bases at J; junction bases unmatched: 7. Germline V gene sequence: CDR1 SGHAT, CDR2 FQNNGV. This CDR3 has 17 amino acids. DNA for the CDR3: TGTGCCAGCAGCTTAGATCCTCTAGCGGGAGTGGCCGGGGAGCTGTTTTTT. Protein: CASSLDPLAGVAGELFF.

The chain is built from TRBV15 and TRBJ2-1; D is unresolved. Germline CDR1 and CDR2: LNHNV and YYDKDF (reference sequence). CDR3 length: 15 amino acids. Trimming left V 0 bases short and J 7 bases short, with 13 bases between. CDR3 coding DNA: TGTGCCACCAGCAGAGATGTAGAGTGGTCTAATGAGCAGTTCTTC. Protein sequence: CATSRDVEWSNEQFF. Full variable domain (missing parts from reference TRBV15 and TRBJ2-1): DAMVIQNPRYQVTQFGKPVTLSCSQTLNHNVMYWYQQKSSQAPKLLFHYYDKDFNNEADTPDNFQSRRPNTSFCFLDIRSPGLGDTAMYLCATSRDVEWSNEQFFGPGTRLTVL.

The chain uses TRBV30 and TRBJ1-2; D perhaps matches TRBD1 (6 bases). The CDR3 totals 15 residues. V was cut by 3 bases and J by 5 bases, with 19 bases left in between. The germline CDR1 and CDR2 sequences are GTSNPN and SVGIG (reference sequence). The chain's CDR3 is CAWRGGAGGAYGYTF. CDR3 sequence (DNA): TGTGCCTGGAGAGGGGGAGCCGGGGGGGCTTATGGCTACACCTTC. The complete variable domain, with remaining parts taken from reference TRBV30 and TRBJ1-2, reads SQTIHQWPATLVQPVGSPLSLECTVEGTSNPNLYWYRQAAGRGLQLLFYSVGIGQISSEVPQNLSASRPQDRQFILSSKKLLLSDSGFYLCAWRGGAGGAYGYTFGSGTRLTVV.

The chain carries TRBV18 and TRBJ2-2; 8 positions agree with TRBD2. The CDR3 sequence is 16 residues long. V lost 3 bases to trimming and J lost 5 bases; unmatched junction nucleotides: 8. Germline CDR1 reads KGHSH; CDR2 reads LQKENI. This chain's CDR3 is CASSPVAGGGTGELFF. The CDR3 DNA follows: TGTGCCAGCTCACCGGTTGCGGGAGGCGGAACCGGGGAGCTGTTTTTT.

The chain joins TRBV5-1 to TRBJ2-5; 7 bases match TRBD2. The germline gives CDR1 SGHRS, CDR2 YFSETQ. CDR3 length equals 15 residues. V lost 3 bases, J lost 3 bases, and 8 bases stayed unmatched. CDR3 DNA: TGCGCCAGCAGCTCGCGGGGGACGGATAAAGAGACCCAGTACTTC. It codes for CASSSRGTDKETQYF.

As regards this clone: A read error may account for a junction end that differs from germline. The rearrangement links TRBV10-3 to TRBJ1-2, with a possible D match to TRBD1 (5 bases). CDR3 size: 10 residues. The germline gives CDR1 ENHRY, CDR2 SYGVKD. The CDR3, as DNA: TGTGCCATCAGTGACAGGGTCTTCTCCTTC. This gives the protein CAISDRVFSF.

The CDR3 nucleotides read TGTGCCAGCAGCTTAGGCGGGACTACCCACACAGATACGCAGTATTTT. Protein sequence: CASSLGGTTHTDTQYF. This sequence joins TRBV7-2 and TRBJ2-3; TRBD2 matches at 7 bases. The CDR3 sequence is 16 residues long. Trimming at V came to 1 base and at J to 2 bases, leaving 6 bases not matched to a gene. Per the germline V gene, CDR1 is SGHTA and CDR2 is FQGNSA.

There are a few counts of this clone. V and J are TRBV6-5 and TRBJ2-2; TRBD2 agrees at 9 bases. The germline V gene encodes CDR1 MNHEY and CDR2 SVGAGI. The length of the CDR3 is 14 residues. V trimming: 7 bases; J trimming: 3 bases; junction bases outside the gene matches: 3. Here the CDR3 DNA reads TGTGCCAGCAAGATAGCGGGAGACACCGGGGAGCTGTTTTTT. Residues: CASKIAGDTGELFF.

This sequence joins TRBV18 and TRBJ2-2; no firm D call. Per the germline V gene, CDR1 is KGHSH and CDR2 is LQKENI. This CDR3 comprises 14 residues. The V end lost 3 bases, the J end lost 0 bases, and 5 bases lay between the germline ends. CDR3 DNA: TGTGCCAGCTCACCCCCCACGAACACCGGGGAGCTGTTTTTT. This codes for CASSPPTNTGELFF.

This rearrangement joins TRBV5-6 to TRBJ2-3; 8 bases fit TRBD2. The CDR3 is made up of 19 amino acids. The J segment lost 1 base and the V segment lost 0 bases, leaving 13 bases of the junction unmatched. Germline loops: CDR1 SGHDT, CDR2 YYEEEE. The CDR3: CASSLVVAWIAGRTDTQYF. The CDR3 DNA follows: TGTGCCAGCAGCTTGGTCGTTGCCTGGATAGCGGGGCGCACAGATACGCAGTATTTT.

The V gene is TRBV18, the J gene TRBJ1-2; 10 bases map to TRBD1. The germline CDR1 and CDR2 sequences are KGHSH and LQKENI. After removal of 6 bases from V and 4 bases from J, the junction contained 5 bases not matched to a gene. The CDR3 is 14 residues long. CDR3: CASSPGQGGYGYTF. CDR3 coding DNA: TGTGCCAGCTCGCCCGGACAGGGGGGCTATGGCTACACCTTC.

The gene calls are TRBV6-6 and TRBJ1-3; D call uncertain. Trimming stripped 5 bases from V and 4 bases from J, with 12 bases between. This CDR3 is 14 amino acids long. Germline lookup yields CDR1 MNHNY and CDR2 SVGAGI (reference sequence). CDR3 protein: CASSRPGSGNTIYF. The CDR3 nucleotides read TGTGCCAGCAGTCGGCCGGGGTCCGGAAACACCATATATTTT.

This clone was seen only a few times. This rearrangement joins TRBV30 to TRBJ1-1; D gene unclear. The CDR3 loop spans 13 amino acids. V dropped 0 bases and J dropped 6 bases, with 11 bases sitting between them. Germline V gene data show CDR1 as GTSNPN and CDR2 as SVGIG (reference sequence). The CDR3 is CAWSVGVSAEAFF. The CDR3 DNA is TGTGCCTGGAGTGTCGGGGTTAGCGCTGAAGCTTTCTTT.

This chain links TRBV4-2 with TRBJ1-5, with a tentative D call TRBD1 (6 bases). Germline V gene data show CDR1 as LGHNA and CDR2 as YNFKEQ. The CDR3 runs 15 residues. Deletions cut 2 bases from V and 6 bases from J, with 14 bases between. CDR3 nucleotides: TGTGCCAGCAGCCAAAACCTACAGGGAACTCAGCCCCAGCATTTT. It translates to CASSQNLQGTQPQHF.